A single sample gave rise to the 32 T cell receptor beta chains below, sequenced in a study of blood T cell repertoires in COVID-19. The table came from immunoSEQ multiplex PCR; TCRdb's copy has only in-frame clones and leaves some out. Of about 46,000 clones in the sample, under 90% are singletons; the top ten hold approximately 8.3%. Sequences were obtained from peripheral blood. These receptors were obtained from a man in his fifties or sixties with acute or convalescent COVID-19.

The chain has TRBV5-6 and TRBJ1-2; weak D call: TRBD1 (5 bases). CDR3 size: 11 residues. The germline V gene encodes CDR1 SGHDT and CDR2 YYEEEE. Trimming shortened V by 4 bases and J by 8 bases, and 9 bases separated the two germline ends. The CDR3 coding sequence is TGTGCCAGCAGCGCCGACAGAGGCTACACCTTC. It is translated as CASSADRGYTF.

CDR3 sequence reads: CASSKTGLDNEKLFF. The CDR3 nucleotides are TGTGCCAGTAGTAAGACAGGGTTAGATAATGAAAAACTGTTTTTT. The chain combines TRBV19 with TRBJ1-4; TRBD1 matches 7 bases. Germline CDR1 and CDR2: LNHDA and SQIVND (reference sequence). The length of the CDR3 is 15 residues. Trimming cost V 4 bases and J 4 bases; bases outside gene matches: 6. The full variable domain, with the rest looked up from reference TRBV19 and TRBJ1-4, is DGGITQSPKYLFRKEGQNVTLSCEQNLNHDAMYWYRQDPGQGLRLIYYSQIVNDFQKGDIAEGYSVSREKKESFPLTVTSAQKNPTAFYLCASSKTGLDNEKLFFGSGTQLSVL.

This clone was picked up a small number of times. The J gene is TRBJ1-4, the V gene TRBV9, with D perhaps TRBD1 (5 bases). Trimming took 1 base from V and 0 from J, leaving 10 bases between them. This CDR3 is built from 16 residues. CDR1 SGDLS and CDR2 YYNGEE come from the germline V gene. The CDR3 coding sequence is TGTGCCAGCAGCGTAACAGGCAGCGCAACTAATGAAAAACTGTTTTTT. It encodes CASSVTGSATNEKLFF.

This chain connects TRBV29-1 to TRBJ2-5; D might be TRBD2 (6 bases). The V and J ends lost 5 bases and 1 base respectively, with 8 bases between them. This CDR3 spans 12 amino acids. Germline V lookup: CDR1 SQVTM, CDR2 ANQGSEA. The CDR3 here is CSVRGAQETQYF. In nucleotides, the CDR3 is TGCAGCGTTCGCGGGGCCCAAGAGACCCAGTACTTC.

The rearrangement links TRBV7-2 to TRBJ2-5, with D possibly being TRBD1 (7 bases). V lost 4 bases and J lost 5, with 17 bases in between. CDR3 length equals 15 residues. CDR1 is SGHTA and CDR2 is FQGNSA in the germline V gene. The CDR3 coding sequence is TGTGCCAGCAGCTCCCAGGGGGGCCACTCGGAGACCCAGTACTTC. Translated, it gives CASSSQGGHSETQYF.

The chain uses TRBV24-1 and TRBJ1-4, with D maybe TRBD1 (5 bases). V was cut by 6 bases and J by 10 bases, with 17 bases left in between. CDR3 size: 14 residues. Germline CDR1 KGHDR, CDR2 SFDVKD. The CDR3 loop is CATSPKGPTGKLFF. CDR3 nucleotides: TGTGCCACCAGTCCCAAGGGGCCGACCGGAAAACTGTTTTTT.

The chain joins TRBV5-6 to TRBJ2-7, with a weak D call TRBD1 (5 bases). Germline CDR1 SGHDT, CDR2 YYEEEE. V lost 0 bases and J lost 5, with 15 bases in between. This CDR3 is 15 amino acids long. The chain's CDR3 is CASSLERQYKDEQYF. The CDR3 nucleotides are TGTGCCAGCAGCTTGGAACGACAGTACAAAGACGAGCAGTACTTC.

The genes are TRBV5-1 and TRBJ1-1, with a possible D match to TRBD1 (5 bases). Germline assignment: CDR1 SGHRS and CDR2 YFSETQ. The CDR3 has 14 residues. The ends were cut back, 3 bases at V and 1 base at J, with 10 bases in the middle. CDR3 loop: CASSSGLGNTEAFF. Written as DNA, the CDR3 is TGCGCCAGCAGCTCAGGGTTGGGGAACACTGAAGCTTTCTTT.

This clone was observed a few times. The V gene is TRBV2, the J gene TRBJ1-4; D remains unclear. The CDR3 sequence is 12 residues long. CDR1 and CDR2 from the germline V gene are SNHLY and FYNNEI. V was clipped by 4 bases and J by 14 bases, with 14 bases between them. CDR3 sequence (DNA): TGTGCCAGCAGTGGGCGGGAGAGGGCGCTGTTTTTT. It codes for CASSGRERALFF.

This clone was seen just once. V gene TRBV4-3 combines with J gene TRBJ1-2; D ambiguous. Germline V gene lookup returns CDR1 LGHNA and CDR2 YSLEER. CDR3 length equals 17 residues. V was pared by 2 bases and J by 2 bases, with 18 bases between. CDR3 sequence (DNA): TGCGCCAGCAGCCAACATTTCGGGGTTGTCGGCAACTATGGCTACACCTTC. As protein: CASSQHFGVVGNYGYTF.

V usage is TRBV9 and J usage is TRBJ2-7, with D maybe TRBD2 (6 bases). Per the germline V gene, CDR1 is SGDLS and CDR2 is YYNGEE. The CDR3 extends over 15 amino acids. V was cut by 3 bases and J by 2 bases, with 15 bases left in between. The CDR3 loop is CASSAGDFSTYEQYF. CDR3 bases: TGTGCCAGCAGCGCCGGGGACTTTAGCACCTACGAGCAGTACTTC.

V usage is TRBV28 and J usage is TRBJ1-4; 7 positions agree with TRBD1. The CDR3 is 15 amino acids. The J segment lost 5 bases and the V segment lost 0 bases, leaving 3 bases of the junction unmatched. Germline-derived CDR1 and CDR2 are MDHEN and SYDVKM. The CDR3 reads CASSLWSGGNEKLFF. In nucleotides, the CDR3 is TGTGCCAGCAGTTTATGGTCAGGGGGGAATGAAAAACTGTTTTTT.

The rearrangement links TRBV19 to TRBJ1-5; no firm D call. V lost 6 bases to trimming and J lost 0 bases, with 12 bases between them. Per germline, CDR1 LNHDA and CDR2 SQIVND (reference sequence). The CDR3 is 15 residues long. CDR3 coding DNA: TGTGCCAGTAGCCCCGTAGGGAGTAGCAATCAGCCCCAGCATTTT. This encodes CASSPVGSSNQPQHF.

The chain employs TRBV5-4 and TRBJ2-3, with a weak D call TRBD1 (5 bases). V was clipped by 0 bases and J by 0 bases, with 14 bases between them. CDR3 length: 17 amino acids. Germline-derived CDR1 and CDR2 are SGHNT and YYREEE (reference sequence). CDR3: CASSLAFGQGSTDTQYF. CDR3 nucleotide sequence: TGTGCCAGCAGCTTGGCATTTGGGCAGGGAAGCACAGATACGCAGTATTTT.

This chain links TRBV3-1 (or the pseudogene TRBV3-2) with TRBJ2-1; D gene unclear. The ends were cut back, 3 bases at V and 0 bases at J, with 6 bases in the middle. The CDR3 has 14 residues. Germline V gene sequence: CDR1 LGHDT, CDR2 YNNKEL (reference sequence). The chain's CDR3 is CASSHLSSYNEQFF. In DNA, the CDR3 is TGTGCCAGCAGCCACCTGAGCTCCTACAATGAGCAGTTCTTC.

This chain uses TRBV10-3 with TRBJ1-6; D is unclear. Germline-derived CDR1 and CDR2 are ENHRY and SYGVKD. V lost 0 bases and J lost 5, with 11 bases in between. The CDR3 is 16 amino acids. The CDR3 coding sequence is TGTGCCATCAGTGAGTCGAGTGTGAGGGATAATTCACCCCTCCACTTT. It codes for CAISESSVRDNSPLHF.

The table lists this clone with a count of one. The chain is built from TRBV9 and TRBJ2-3; 9 bases line up with TRBD2. Germline V lookup: CDR1 SGDLS, CDR2 YYNGEE. The ends lost 4 bases at V and 0 bases at J; junction bases unmatched: 6. The CDR3 runs 16 residues. DNA for the CDR3: TGTGCCAGCAGCCCTCACCTAGCGGGAAGCACAGATACGCAGTATTTT. Encoded protein: CASSPHLAGSTDTQYF.

The chain uses TRBV4-1 and TRBJ2-7, with 9 bases matching TRBD2. Looked up from germline, CDR1 is MGHRA and CDR2 is YSYEKL. The V segment lost 2 bases and the J segment 1 base; nucleotides outside the gene matches: 12. The CDR3 is 18 amino acids. The DNA for the CDR3 is TGCGCCAGCAGCCAAAGGTCGGTAGCGGGGGAGCCTTCCTACGAGCAGTACTTC. As protein: CASSQRSVAGEPSYEQYF.

The gene calls are TRBV30 and TRBJ1-1; 7 bases map to TRBD1. The CDR3 covers 15 residues. V dropped 4 bases and J dropped 5; count of bases not matched to a gene: 13. CDR1 GTSNPN and CDR2 SVGIG come from the germline V gene (reference sequence). CDR3 bases: TGTGCCTGGATCCCCGGAGGAGGGGGCCGAACTGAAGCTTTCTTT. Translation: CAWIPGGGGRTEAFF.

In this sample, this clone turned up a few times. The chain has TRBV4-1 and TRBJ1-2; 9 bases agree with TRBD1. Germline CDR1 and CDR2: MGHRA and YSYEKL. Trimming cost V 1 base and J 4 bases; bases outside gene matches: 1. The CDR3 runs 14 residues. The DNA of the CDR3 is TGCGCCAGCAGCCAAGCGGACAGGGGCTATGGCTACACCTTC. Its translation: CASSQADRGYGYTF.

This clone was seen only once. CDR3 DNA: TGTGCCAGCAGCTTAGCGACAGGGGGCAACTATGGCTACACCTTC. Amino acid sequence: CASSLATGGNYGYTF. This rearrangement joins TRBV7-2 to TRBJ1-2; 10 bases fit TRBD1. This CDR3 is 15 amino acids long. CDR1 is SGHTA, CDR2 FQGNSA, per germline. The V and J ends lost 0 bases and 2 bases, in that order; junction bases with no gene match: 0.

The chain couples TRBV9 to TRBJ2-1; 8 bases align to TRBD1. The CDR3 consists of 15 residues. The V and J ends lost 2 bases and 15 bases, in that order; junction bases with no gene match: 16. The V gene's germline CDR1 is SGDLS and CDR2 YYNGEE. The CDR3 loop is CASSVSGTGPVERFF. The DNA for the CDR3 is TGTGCCAGCAGCGTTTCCGGGACAGGCCCCGTTGAGAGGTTCTTC.

The J gene is TRBJ2-3, the V gene TRBV7-8; 11 nucleotides match TRBD2. Germline V gene lookup returns CDR1 SGHVS and CDR2 FQNEAQ. CDR3 length equals 20 residues. Trimming at V came to 3 bases and at J to 4 bases, leaving 18 bases not matched to a gene. CDR3 DNA: TGTGCCAGCAGCTTCGACAAGGTAGCGGGGGGGCAAGCGTTATCAGATACGCAGTATTTT. Translated, it gives CASSFDKVAGGQALSDTQYF.

This clone has only one observation. The V and J genes are TRBV7-3 and TRBJ1-1, with D possibly TRBD1 on 5 matching bases. V lost 9 bases and J 7 bases, leaving 18 bases between the germline ends. CDR3 length equals 13 residues. Germline V gene sequence: CDR1 SGHTA, CDR2 FQGTGA. CDR3 region: CASNMGGGGEAFF. CDR3 bases: TGTGCCAGTAACATGGGGGGAGGAGGTGAAGCTTTCTTT. Complete variable domain (other parts from reference TRBV7-3 and TRBJ1-1): GAGVSQTPSNKVTEKGKYVELRCDPISGHTALYWYRQSLGQGPEFLIYFQGTGAADDSGLPNDRFFAVRPEGSVSTLKIQRTERGDSAVYLCASNMGGGGEAFFGQGTRLTVV.

This chain joins TRBV7-6 and TRBJ1-1, with 7 bases identical to TRBD1. The CDR3 has 16 residues. V lost 5 bases and J lost 5; bases outside the gene matches: 14. The V gene's germline CDR1 is SGHVS and CDR2 FNYEAQ. The CDR3 DNA reads TGTGCCAGCAGCCCAGGACAGGCGGGCTGGACTACTGAAGCTTTCTTT. Protein sequence: CASSPGQAGWTTEAFF.

The chain links TRBV30 to TRBJ1-6; D ambiguous. The CDR3 is 13 residues long. Germline V gene sequence: CDR1 GTSNPN, CDR2 SVGIG (reference sequence). V was trimmed by 5 bases and J by 7 bases, leaving 12 bases between them. DNA of the CDR3: TGTGCCTGGGGAGGGATGGGCAATTCACCCCTCCACTTT. Amino acids: CAWGGMGNSPLHF.

CDR3 sequence: CASSPREQGTVNIQYF. The DNA for the CDR3 is TGTGCCAGCTCACCCCGCGAACAGGGGACAGTCAACATTCAGTACTTC. The chain uses TRBV18 and TRBJ2-4, with 7 positions matching TRBD1. This CDR3 has 16 amino acids. Germline values: CDR1 KGHSH, CDR2 LQKENI. J was trimmed by 7 bases and V by 3 bases; bases with no gene match: 12. Drawing the rest from reference TRBV18 and TRBJ2-4, the complete variable domain is NAGVMQNPRHLVRRRGQEARLRCSPMKGHSHVYWYRQLPEEGLKFMVYLQKENIIDESGMPKERFSAEFPKEGPSILRIQQVVRGDSAAYFCASSPREQGTVNIQYFGAGTRLSVL.

The rearrangement uses TRBV6-2 or TRBV6-3 and TRBJ2-2, with 7 bases that match TRBD1. This CDR3 comprises 15 residues. The germline V gene encodes CDR1 MNHEY and CDR2 SVGEGT. The junction had 2 bases not matched to a gene; V was cut back by 0 bases and J by 4 bases. The CDR3 here is CASSYSRGLTGELFF. CDR3 in DNA: TGTGCCAGCAGTTACTCGAGGGGGCTCACCGGGGAGCTGTTTTTT.

The chain couples TRBV6-5 to TRBJ2-7; D not resolved. CDR3 size: 12 residues. Trimming took off 7 bases at V and 0 bases at J, with 7 bases between the two ends. CDR1 and CDR2 (germline): MNHEY, SVGAGI. The CDR3 reads CASTTNSYEQYF. In nucleotides, the CDR3 is TGTGCCAGCACCACAAACTCCTACGAGCAGTACTTC.

The rearrangement joins TRBV9 to TRBJ2-7, with 7 bases lining up with TRBD2. The CDR3 is made up of 15 amino acids. V lost 0 bases and J lost 2; bases outside the gene matches: 5. Germline V CDR1 and CDR2: SGDLS, YYNGEE. CDR3 DNA: TGTGCCAGCAGCGTAGGGGGAGGGAGCCCCTACGAGCAGTACTTC. This codes for CASSVGGGSPYEQYF.

This clone was detected a few times. CDR3 in DNA: TGTGCCAGCAGCTTGGGAGGACAGAACTATGGCTACACCTTC. It is translated as CASSLGGQNYGYTF. The genes are TRBV5-4 and TRBJ1-2, with D perhaps matching TRBD1 (6 bases). CDR1 SGHNT and CDR2 YYREEE come from the germline V gene (reference sequence). This CDR3 has 14 residues. Trimming left V 0 bases short and J 2 bases short, with 8 bases between.

V is TRBV28 and J is TRBJ2-7, with unresolved D. Per germline, CDR1 MDHEN and CDR2 SYDVKM. The CDR3 is 17 amino acids. V dropped 1 base and J dropped 0 bases, with 16 bases sitting between them. CDR3 loop: CASSLYVVAGSSYEQYF. DNA of the CDR3: TGTGCCAGCAGTTTATATGTGGTGGCAGGCAGCTCCTACGAGCAGTACTTC.